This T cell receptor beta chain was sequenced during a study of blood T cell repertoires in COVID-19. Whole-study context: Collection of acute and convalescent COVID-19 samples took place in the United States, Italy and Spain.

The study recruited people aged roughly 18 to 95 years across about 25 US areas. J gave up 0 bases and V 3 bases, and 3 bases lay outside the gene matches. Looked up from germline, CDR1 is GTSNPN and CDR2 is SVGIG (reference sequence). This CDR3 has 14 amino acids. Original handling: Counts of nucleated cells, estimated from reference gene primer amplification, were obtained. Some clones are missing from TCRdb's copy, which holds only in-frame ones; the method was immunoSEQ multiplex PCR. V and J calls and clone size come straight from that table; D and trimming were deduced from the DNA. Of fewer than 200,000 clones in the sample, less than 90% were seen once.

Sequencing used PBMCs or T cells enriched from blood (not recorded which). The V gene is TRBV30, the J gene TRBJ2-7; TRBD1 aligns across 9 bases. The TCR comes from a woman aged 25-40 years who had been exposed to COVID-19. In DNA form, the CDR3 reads TGTGCCTGGAGAGGACAGGGGAGCTCCTACGAGCAGTACTTC. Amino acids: CAWRGQGSSYEQYF.